Detailed here is one TCR beta chain. This entry comes from a study of blood T cell repertoires in COVID-19. Using immunoSEQ multiplex PCR, the repertoire was profiled, and TCRdb retains in-frame clones only, with some absent. The data hold a few hundred thousand clones, with around 83% observed a single time. V lost 6 bases to trimming and J lost 5 bases, with 13 bases between them. The CDR3 has 13 amino acids. Germline CDR1 and CDR2: KGHSH and LQKENI. The sample comprised peripheral blood. This chain uses TRBV18 with TRBJ2-5, with D maybe TRBD2 (6 bases). The receptor's source is a woman between 50 and 59 years old with acute or convalescent COVID-19. The chain's CDR3 is CASSVPGVETQYF. CDR3 bases: TGTGCCAGCTCCGTACCGGGAGTGGAGACCCAGTACTTC.